This T cell receptor beta chain came from a study of shared T cell receptors in the human thymus. The table came from immunoSEQ multiplex PCR; TCRdb's copy has only in-frame clones and leaves some out. The sample lists hundreds of thousands of clones; about 87% were seen once. Only one count was recorded for this clone. The same sample was also used in a study of human thymus T cells.

This clonotype originated in a boy less than two years old with a congenital heart defect. Sequenced input: thymocytes.

The CDR3 DNA reads as TGTGCCAGCAGCTTTTCCGGACAGGCTATAAACACTGAAGCTTTCTTT. It codes for CASSFSGQAINTEAFF. The chain employs TRBV5-6 and TRBJ1-1; 7 nucleotides agree with TRBD1. Germline V gives CDR1 SGHDT, CDR2 YYEEEE. The V gene end was trimmed by 2 bases and the J gene end by 2 bases; junction bases not matched to a gene: 9. The CDR3 runs 16 residues.